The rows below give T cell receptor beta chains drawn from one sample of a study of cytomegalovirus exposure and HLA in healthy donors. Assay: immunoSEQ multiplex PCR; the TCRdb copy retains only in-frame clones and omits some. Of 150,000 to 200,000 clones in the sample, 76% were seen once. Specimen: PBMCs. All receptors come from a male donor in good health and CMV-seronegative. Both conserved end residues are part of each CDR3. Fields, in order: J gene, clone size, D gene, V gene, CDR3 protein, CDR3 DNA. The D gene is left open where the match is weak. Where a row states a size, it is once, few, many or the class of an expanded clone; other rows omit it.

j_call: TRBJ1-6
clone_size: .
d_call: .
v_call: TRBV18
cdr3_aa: CASSPREPGNSPLHF
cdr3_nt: TGTGCCAGCTCACCACGCGAACCGGGGAATTCACCCCTCCACTTT

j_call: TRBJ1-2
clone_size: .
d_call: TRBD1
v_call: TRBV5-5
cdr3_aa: CASSLVGQGGGYTF
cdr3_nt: TGTGCCAGCAGCTTGGTCGGACAGGGGGGTGGCTACACCTTC

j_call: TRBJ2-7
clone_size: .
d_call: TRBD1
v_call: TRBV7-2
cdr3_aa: CASSTTRTKTGIHEQYF
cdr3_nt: TGTGCCAGCAGCACGACCCGTACAAAGACAGGGATCCACGAGCAGTACTTC

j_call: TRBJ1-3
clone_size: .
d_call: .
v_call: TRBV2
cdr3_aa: CASTGQRATGNTIYF
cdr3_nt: TGTGCCAGCACCGGACAGAGGGCCACTGGAAACACCATATATTTT

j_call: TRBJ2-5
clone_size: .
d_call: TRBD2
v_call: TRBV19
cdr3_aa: CASSTSGGGETQYF
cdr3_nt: TGTGCCAGTAGTACTAGCGGGGGTGGGGAGACCCAGTACTTC

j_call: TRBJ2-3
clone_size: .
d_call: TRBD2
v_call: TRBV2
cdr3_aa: CASLGGTPTPELAGVWSTDTQYF
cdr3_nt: TGTGCCAGCCTGGGGGGGACACCGACCCCCGAACTAGCGGGAGTGTGGAGCACAGATACGCAGTATTTT

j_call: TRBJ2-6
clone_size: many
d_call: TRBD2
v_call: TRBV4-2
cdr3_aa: CASSQDGGAGANVLTF
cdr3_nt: TGTGCCAGCAGCCAAGATGGGGGGGCTGGGGCCAACGTCCTGACTTTC

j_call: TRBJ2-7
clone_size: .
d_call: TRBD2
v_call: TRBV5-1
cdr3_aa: CASSARPGLAGLEQYF
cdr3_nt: TGCGCCAGCAGCGCCAGACCGGGACTAGCGGGCCTCGAGCAGTACTTC

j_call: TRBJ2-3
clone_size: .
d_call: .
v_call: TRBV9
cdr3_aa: CASSVTGDTQYF
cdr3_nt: TGTGCCAGCAGCGTTACAGGGGATACGCAGTATTTT

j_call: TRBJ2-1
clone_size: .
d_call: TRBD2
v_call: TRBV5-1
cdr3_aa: CASSFLAGDNEQFF
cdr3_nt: TGCGCCAGCAGCTTCCTAGCGGGCGACAATGAGCAGTTCTTC

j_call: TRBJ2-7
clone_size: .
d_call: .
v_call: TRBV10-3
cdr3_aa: CAISGAGRKEQYF
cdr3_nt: TGTGCCATCAGTGGCGCGGGCAGGAAGGAGCAGTACTTC

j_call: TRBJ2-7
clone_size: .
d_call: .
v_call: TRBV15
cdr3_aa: CATSRDLGGFNEQYF
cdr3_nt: TGTGCCACCAGCAGAGATTTGGGGGGATTCAACGAGCAGTACTTC

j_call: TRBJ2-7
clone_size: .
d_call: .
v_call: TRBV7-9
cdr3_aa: CASSHEVNSFEQYF
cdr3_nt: TGTGCCAGCAGTCATGAGGTTAATAGTTTCGAGCAGTACTTC

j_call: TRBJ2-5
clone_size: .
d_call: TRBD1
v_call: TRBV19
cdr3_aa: CASSPGQGQTQYF
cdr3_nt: TGTGCCAGTAGTCCCGGACAGGGCCAGACCCAGTACTTC

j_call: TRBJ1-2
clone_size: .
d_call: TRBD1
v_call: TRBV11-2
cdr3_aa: CASSPRSNRGDYGYTF
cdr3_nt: TGTGCCAGCAGTCCCCGGTCGAACAGGGGGGACTATGGCTACACCTTC

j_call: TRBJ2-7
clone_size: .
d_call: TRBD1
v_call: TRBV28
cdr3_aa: CASTDRAPYEQYF
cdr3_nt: TGTGCCAGCACCGACAGGGCTCCCTACGAGCAGTACTTC

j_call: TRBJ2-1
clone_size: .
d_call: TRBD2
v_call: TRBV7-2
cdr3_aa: CASSSVAGGYNEQFF
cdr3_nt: TGTGCCAGCAGCTCCGTAGCGGGGGGATACAATGAGCAGTTCTTC

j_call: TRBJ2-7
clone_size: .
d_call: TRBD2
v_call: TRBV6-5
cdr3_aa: CASSYLAGAYEQYF
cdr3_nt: TGTGCCAGCAGTTACCTAGCGGGGGCCTACGAGCAGTACTTC

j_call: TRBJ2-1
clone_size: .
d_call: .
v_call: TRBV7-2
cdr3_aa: CASSLAGGPRNEQFF
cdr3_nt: TGTGCCAGCAGCTTAGCGGGGGGGCCGCGAAATGAGCAGTTCTTC

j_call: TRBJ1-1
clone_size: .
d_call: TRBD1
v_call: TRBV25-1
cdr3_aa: CASIAYSSRDSQNTEAFF
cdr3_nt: TGTGCCAGCATTGCTTACTCTTCACGGGACAGCCAGAACACTGAAGCTTTCTTT

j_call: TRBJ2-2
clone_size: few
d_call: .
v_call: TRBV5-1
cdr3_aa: CASSPQGQVTGELFF
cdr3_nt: TGCGCCAGCAGCCCTCAGGGACAAGTCACCGGGGAGCTGTTTTTT

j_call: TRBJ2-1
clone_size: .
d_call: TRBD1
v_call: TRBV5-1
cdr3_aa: CASSSLTGSSYNEQFF
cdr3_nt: TGCGCCAGCAGCTCCTTGACAGGGAGCTCCTACAATGAGCAGTTCTTC

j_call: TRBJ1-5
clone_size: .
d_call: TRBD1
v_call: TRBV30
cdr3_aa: CAWTTGGGPYNQPQHF
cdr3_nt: TGTGCCTGGACCACAGGGGGGGGTCCGTACAATCAGCCCCAGCATTTT